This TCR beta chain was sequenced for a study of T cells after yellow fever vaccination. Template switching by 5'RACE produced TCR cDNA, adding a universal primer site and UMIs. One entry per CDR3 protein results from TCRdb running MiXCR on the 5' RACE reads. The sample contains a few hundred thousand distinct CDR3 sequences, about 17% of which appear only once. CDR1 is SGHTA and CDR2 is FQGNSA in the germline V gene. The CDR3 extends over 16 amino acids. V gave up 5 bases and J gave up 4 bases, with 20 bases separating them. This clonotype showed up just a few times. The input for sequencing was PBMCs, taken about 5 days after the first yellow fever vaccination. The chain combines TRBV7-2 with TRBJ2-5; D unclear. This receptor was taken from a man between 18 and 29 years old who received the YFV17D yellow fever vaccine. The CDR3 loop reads CASSPKPDPERETQYF. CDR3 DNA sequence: TGTGCCAGCAGCCCCAAACCGGACCCCGAACGAGAGACCCAGTACTTC.